The present TCR beta chain was sequenced within a study of blood T cells in healthy people across ages. Whole-study context: Through template switching, about one barcoded beta molecule was captured per two T cells, as measured in model experiments. Study-level findings and limits: With age, beta diversity per million T cells declined roughly linearly, significantly by 40.

The second PCR ran roughly 7 to 12 cycles with a sample-barcoded 5' primer and J-beta primers. The yield of each sample was at least 3 million CDR3-containing paired-end reads. TCRdb called the 5' RACE reads again in MiXCR, with one record for every CDR3 protein. The sample shows roughly 1,700,000 distinct CDR3 sequences, 28% of them seen only once. V was clipped by 5 bases and J by 4 bases, with 19 bases between them. The CDR3 totals 16 residues. CDR1 and CDR2 (germline): LNHDA, SQIVND (reference sequence). Every donor provided roughly 10 milliliters of peripheral blood. On this clonotype: Its target is unknown.

Sequencing input: blood. This receptor was identified in a woman aged 25 to 45 in good health. The chain combines TRBV19 with TRBJ2-3; D not certain. The CDR3 reads CASSPPLGLRPDTQYF. The CDR3 DNA is TGTGCCAGTAGTCCCCCCCTCGGCCTTAGGCCAGATACGCAGTATTTT.